This is a list of T cell receptor beta chains from one sample in a study of control samples from healthy donors and cancer patients. Assay: immunoSEQ multiplex PCR; the TCRdb copy retains only in-frame clones and omits some. The sample records approximately 51,000 clones, 80% being singletons. Sequencing was performed on blood. These receptors all stem from a man between 65 and 85 years old in good health. Each CDR3 is given with its conserved first and last residue. D genes are given only for firm matches. Clone size is shown for a subset of rows, as once, few, many or a class of expanded clone.

j_call d_call v_call clone_size cdr3_aa cdr3_nt
TRBJ2-7 - TRBV5-5 - CASSLQGPGEQYF TGTGCCAGCAGCTTGCAGGGACCGGGGGAGCAGTACTTC
TRBJ1-1 - TRBV27 once CASSLSGGVEAFF TGTGCCAGCAGTTTGTCCGGGGGGGTTGAAGCTTTCTTT
TRBJ1-6 - TRBV5-6 few CASSSSGTLNSPLHF TGTGCCAGCAGCTCGTCGGGGACCTTAAATTCACCCCTCCACTTT
TRBJ1-3 - TRBV2 once CASSPGTSGNTIYF TGTGCCAGCAGTCCAGGGACTTCTGGAAACACCATATATTTT
TRBJ2-5 TRBD2 TRBV10-3 - CAISEGVSGTQETQYF TGTGCCATCAGTGAGGGGGTTAGCGGGACCCAAGAGACCCAGTACTTC
TRBJ2-7 - TRBV14 few CASSQDRLLEQYF TGTGCCAGCAGCCAAGATAGACTCCTCGAGCAGTACTTC
TRBJ1-5 - TRBV28 - CASSSPNQPQHF TGTGCCAGCAGTTCGCCGAATCAGCCCCAGCATTTT
TRBJ1-6 TRBD1 TRBV14 - CASSRRPGGDSPLHF TGTGCCAGCAGCCGACGACCAGGGGGCGATTCACCCCTCCACTTT
TRBJ2-3 TRBD2 TRBV7-9 - CASSLGRLTGLAGHDTQYF TGTGCCAGCAGCTTAGGAAGGCTAACGGGACTAGCGGGTCATGATACGCAGTATTTT
TRBJ2-1 TRBD2 TRBV27 few CASSPGTSGSDEQFF TGTGCCAGCAGTCCCGGGACTAGCGGGAGCGATGAGCAGTTCTTC
TRBJ1-5 TRBD1 TRBV10-3 - CAIGQGARDQPQHF TGTGCCATAGGACAGGGGGCGAGGGATCAGCCCCAGCATTTT
TRBJ1-6 - TRBV28 once CASSFSPQNSPLHF TGTGCCAGCAGTTTCTCCCCACAGAATTCACCCCTCCACTTT
TRBJ2-5 - TRBV2 - CASSAVGFETQYF TGTGCCAGCAGTGCGGTTGGTTTTGAGACCCAGTACTTC
TRBJ2-3 - TRBV30 - CAWSPVQGSNTQYF TGTGCCTGGAGTCCTGTACAGGGCAGCAATACGCAGTATTTT
TRBJ1-1 - TRBV7-2 - CASSLKGGNTEAFF TGTGCCAGCAGCTTAAAGGGGGGGAACACTGAAGCTTTCTTT
TRBJ1-6 - TRBV7-2 - CASSHPGSSPLHF TGTGCCAGCAGCCACCCTGGGAGTTCACCCCTCCACTTT
TRBJ2-5 - TRBV21-1 - CASSNLTGLAGGETGETQYF TGTGCCAGCAGCAATCTTACTGGACTAGCGGGAGGAGAGACGGGGGAGACCCAGTACTTC
TRBJ1-2 - TRBV6-5 - CASSQGQRRDYGYTF TGTGCCAGCAGCCAAGGACAACGGAGGGACTATGGCTACACCTTC
TRBJ2-2 TRBD1 TRBV27 - CASSFRDRERGLFF TGTGCCAGCAGTTTCCGGGACAGGGAAAGAGGGCTGTTTTTT
TRBJ2-5 TRBD1 TRBV5-4 few CASSSYRRDQGEETQYF TGTGCCAGCAGCTCGTATCGCCGCGATCAGGGGGAAGAGACCCAGTACTTC
TRBJ2-5 TRBD2 TRBV5-1 - CASSLVAGEETQYF TGCGCCAGCAGCTTGGTAGCGGGAGAAGAGACCCAGTACTTC
TRBJ2-7 TRBD1 TRBV28 - CASISGQSSYEQYF TGTGCCAGCATTTCGGGACAGTCATCCTACGAGCAGTACTTC
TRBJ1-5 TRBD1 TRBV15 - CATSRGGGAIQPQHF TGTGCCACCAGCAGAGGAGGGGGCGCGATACAGCCCCAGCATTTT
TRBJ1-1 - TRBV4-1 - CASSQDAGNTEAFF TGCGCCAGCAGCCAAGATGCCGGCAACACTGAAGCTTTCTTT
TRBJ1-2 TRBD1 TRBV28 - CASSWTGPYGYTF TGTGCCAGCAGTTGGACAGGGCCCTATGGCTACACCTTC
TRBJ2-1 - TRBV5-4 few CAHSRGSGAHNEQFF TGTGCCCACAGCCGAGGGTCGGGAGCCCACAATGAGCAGTTCTTC
TRBJ1-5 - TRBV2 - CASSGRESRSAQHF TGTGCCAGCAGCGGTAGGGAGTCAAGGTCGGCCCAGCATTTT
TRBJ2-3 TRBD2 TRBV24-1 - CATSDFWTSGSTDTQYF TGTGCCACCAGTGATTTCTGGACTAGCGGGAGCACAGATACGCAGTATTTT
TRBJ2-2 - TRBV7-9 - CASSSSTGELFF TGTGCCAGCAGCTCTTCGACCGGGGAGCTGTTTTTT
TRBJ2-7 - TRBV12-3/TRBV12-4 few CASNTRQGEQYF TGTGCCAGCAATACTAGACAAGGCGAGCAGTACTTC
TRBJ1-3 TRBD1 TRBV9 - CASSAKTGAGNTIYF TGTGCCAGCAGCGCCAAGACAGGGGCTGGAAACACCATATATTTT
TRBJ2-3 - TRBV27 - CASSILGGLSSTDTQYF TGTGCCAGCAGTATCCTTGGCGGGCTCTCTAGCACAGATACGCAGTATTTT
TRBJ2-1 TRBD1 TRBV29-1 - CSEATGENEQFF TGCAGCGAAGCGACAGGGGAGAATGAGCAGTTCTTC
TRBJ1-1 - TRBV10-3 - CAISETQGTEAFF TGTGCCATCAGTGAGACACAGGGAACTGAAGCTTTCTTT
TRBJ1-1 - TRBV19 - CASSINRNTEAFF TGTGCCAGTAGTATTAACAGGAACACTGAAGCTTTCTTT
TRBJ2-7 - TRBV14 few CASSHSWEQYF TGTGCCAGCAGCCATTCTTGGGAGCAGTACTTC
TRBJ1-2 - TRBV23-1 - CASSRKGRGAF TGCGCCAGCAGTCGAAAAGGCCGGGGCGCCTTC
TRBJ2-2 - TRBV2 - CASRTGPGTGELFF TGTGCCAGCCGTACAGGGCCTGGAACCGGGGAGCTGTTTTTT
TRBJ1-1 - TRBV15 few CATSKGLTENTEAFF TGTGCCACCAGCAAGGGGCTGACAGAGAACACTGAAGCTTTCTTT
TRBJ1-5 TRBD1 TRBV30 - CACYSTGGVKYPQHF TGTGCCTGCTACTCCACAGGGGGGGTTAAATATCCCCAGCATTTT
TRBJ2-7 - TRBV28 - CASRAPGLISYEQYF TGTGCCAGCCGAGCGCCAGGCCTCATCTCCTACGAGCAGTACTTC
TRBJ2-7 TRBD1 TRBV2 once CASSGTGNSYEQYF TGTGCCAGTTCCGGGACAGGAAACTCCTACGAGCAGTACTTC
TRBJ2-4 TRBD1 TRBV19 few CASSSQGANIQYF TGTGCCAGTAGTAGTCAGGGGGCTAACATTCAGTACTTC
TRBJ2-1 TRBD1 TRBV20-1 - CSASDLTGLSTYNEQFF TGCAGTGCTAGTGATTTGACAGGGTTGAGCACCTACAATGAGCAGTTCTTC
TRBJ2-5 - TRBV29-1 few CSVDKGIQETQYF TGCAGCGTTGATAAAGGTATCCAAGAGACCCAGTACTTC
TRBJ1-2 - TRBV28 - CASSPVDGDGYTF TGTGCCAGCAGTCCTGTGGACGGGGATGGCTACACCTTC
TRBJ1-1 TRBD1 TRBV7-3 - CASSRGTGTEAFF TGTGCCAGCAGCCGGGGGACAGGCACTGAAGCTTTCTTT
TRBJ1-5 - TRBV7-2 - CASSNFAEPQHF TGTGCCAGCAGCAACTTCGCTGAGCCCCAGCATTTT
TRBJ2-5 TRBD2 TRBV19 - CASSRASGGQETQYF TGTGCCAGTAGTAGGGCCAGCGGGGGCCAAGAGACCCAGTACTTC
TRBJ1-2 TRBD1 TRBV15 - CATSSHNQFRQGAGYGYTF TGTGCCACCAGCAGCCACAACCAGTTTCGACAGGGGGCGGGCTATGGCTACACCTTC
TRBJ2-3 TRBD1 TRBV19 - CASSDGQGPTQYF TGTGCCAGTAGTGATGGACAGGGCCCTACGCAGTATTTT
TRBJ2-7 - TRBV5-4 - CASSFRAGATYEQYF TGTGCCAGCAGCTTTCGGGCAGGGGCGACGTACGAGCAGTACTTC